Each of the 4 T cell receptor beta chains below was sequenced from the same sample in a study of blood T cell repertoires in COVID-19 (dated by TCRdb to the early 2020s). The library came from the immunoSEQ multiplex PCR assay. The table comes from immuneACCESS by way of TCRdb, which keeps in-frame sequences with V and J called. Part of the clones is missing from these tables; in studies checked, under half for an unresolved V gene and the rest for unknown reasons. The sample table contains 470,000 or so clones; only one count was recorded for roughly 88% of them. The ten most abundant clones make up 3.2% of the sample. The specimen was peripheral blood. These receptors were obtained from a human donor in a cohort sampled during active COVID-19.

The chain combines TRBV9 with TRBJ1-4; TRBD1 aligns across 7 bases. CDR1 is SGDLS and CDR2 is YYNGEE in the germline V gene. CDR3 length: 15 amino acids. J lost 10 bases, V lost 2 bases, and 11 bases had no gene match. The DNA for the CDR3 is TGTGCCAGCAGCGTGACCCGGGACAGAAGGGGAAAACTGTTTTTT. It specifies CASSVTRDRRGKLFF.

The CDR3 bases are TGTGCCAGCAGCTTCACAGGGACAACCACAGATACGCAGTATTTT. This codes for CASSFTGTTTDTQYF. This chain links TRBV13 with TRBJ2-3; tentatively, D is TRBD1 (6 bases). The V gene lost 3 bases and the J gene lost 2 bases, with 12 bases spanning the gap. The CDR3 runs 15 residues. Germline CDR1 PRHDT, CDR2 FYEKMQ (reference sequence). Full variable domain (rest looked up from reference TRBV13 and TRBJ2-3): AAGVIQSPRHLIKEKRETATLKCYPIPRHDTVYWYQQGPGQDPQFLISFYEKMQSDKGSIPDRFSAQQFSDYHSELNMSSLELGDSALYFCASSFTGTTTDTQYFGPGTRLTVL.

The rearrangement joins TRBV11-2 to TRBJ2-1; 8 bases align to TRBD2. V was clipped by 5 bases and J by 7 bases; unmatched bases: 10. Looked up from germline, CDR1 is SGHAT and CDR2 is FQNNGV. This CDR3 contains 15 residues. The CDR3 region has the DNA TGTGCCAGCAGCCCTAGGGTAGCGGGAAATAATGAGCAGTTCTTC. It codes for CASSPRVAGNNEQFF.

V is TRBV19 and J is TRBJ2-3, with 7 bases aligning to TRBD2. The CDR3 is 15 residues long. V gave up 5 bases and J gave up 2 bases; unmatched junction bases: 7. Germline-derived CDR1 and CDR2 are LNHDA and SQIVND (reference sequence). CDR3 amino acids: CASSRGLADTDTQYF. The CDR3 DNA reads TGTGCCAGTAGTCGCGGGCTAGCGGACACAGATACGCAGTATTTT.